These T cell receptor beta chains were read from a single sample in a study of T-cell memory formation after mild COVID-19. TCRdb itself ran the 5' RACE reads through MiXCR, one entry per CDR3 protein. The sample yields about 130,000 distinct CDR3 sequences, over 15% seen once. Sequences were obtained from PBMCs or a T cell subset sorted from them (not recorded which). The receptor set was obtained from a young man who had mild COVID-19 (a few samples of this study predate the infection). Cell type and time point are not known. The CDR3 runs from the conserved cysteine through the conserved F or W. The D gene is left open where the match is weak. Clone size, where shown, is once, few, many, or a class for clones that have expanded.

v_call: TRBV29-1; clone_size: few; d_call: -; j_call: TRBJ2-1; cdr3_aa: CSSGGGGRGGNEQFF; cdr3_nt: TGCAGCTCTGGAGGAGGGGGCAGGGGAGGCAATGAGCAGTTCTTC
v_call: TRBV7-9; clone_size: few; d_call: -; j_call: TRBJ2-3; cdr3_aa: CASSMTGSTDTQYF; cdr3_nt: TGTGCCAGCAGCATGACAGGTAGCACAGATACGCAGTATTTT
v_call: TRBV5-1; clone_size: few; d_call: -; j_call: TRBJ2-3; cdr3_aa: CASSLGEFTDTQYF; cdr3_nt: TGCGCCAGCAGCTTGGGAGAATTCACAGATACGCAGTATTTT
v_call: TRBV7-2; clone_size: few; d_call: TRBD1; j_call: TRBJ2-5; cdr3_aa: CASSNTGTGKETQYF; cdr3_nt: TGTGCCAGCAGCAATACCGGGACAGGGAAAGAGACCCAGTACTTC
v_call: TRBV5-6; clone_size: few; d_call: -; j_call: TRBJ1-4; cdr3_aa: CASSLSPPVEKLFF; cdr3_nt: TGTGCCAGCAGCTTGAGTCCGCCGGTCGAAAAACTGTTTTTT
v_call: TRBV20-1; clone_size: few; d_call: -; j_call: TRBJ2-5; cdr3_aa: CSATLEGETQYF; cdr3_nt: TGCAGTGCCACCTTGGAGGGGGAGACCCAGTACTTC
v_call: TRBV7-3; clone_size: -; d_call: -; j_call: TRBJ2-3; cdr3_aa: CASRSPGVDTQYF; cdr3_nt: TGTGCCAGCAGGTCACCGGGGGTGGATACGCAGTATTTT
v_call: TRBV11-2; clone_size: -; d_call: -; j_call: TRBJ1-4; cdr3_aa: CASSLDQMGVEKLFF; cdr3_nt: TGTGCCAGCAGCTTAGATCAGATGGGGGTGGAAAAACTGTTTTTT
v_call: TRBV12-3/TRBV12-4; clone_size: -; d_call: -; j_call: TRBJ2-3; cdr3_aa: CASSPLVSQTDTQYF; cdr3_nt: TGTGCCAGCAGCCCTCTTGTCAGCCAGACAGATACGCAGTATTTT
v_call: TRBV6-5; clone_size: -; d_call: -; j_call: TRBJ2-3; cdr3_aa: CASRNPWRGGSDTQYF; cdr3_nt: TGTGCCAGCAGGAATCCTTGGCGGGGTGGCTCGGATACGCAGTATTTT
v_call: TRBV12-3/TRBV12-4; clone_size: -; d_call: TRBD1; j_call: TRBJ1-4; cdr3_aa: CASRQTGTDPQKLFF; cdr3_nt: TGTGCCAGCAGACAGACCGGGACAGATCCCCAAAAACTGTTTTTT
v_call: TRBV5-1; clone_size: -; d_call: -; j_call: TRBJ1-1; cdr3_aa: CASSWQGTEAFF; cdr3_nt: TGCGCCAGCAGCTGGCAGGGCACTGAAGCTTTCTTT
v_call: TRBV2; clone_size: -; d_call: -; j_call: TRBJ2-2; cdr3_aa: CASSEEGSTGELFF; cdr3_nt: TGTGCCAGCAGTGAAGAAGGGAGCACCGGGGAGCTGTTTTTT
v_call: TRBV5-4; clone_size: few; d_call: -; j_call: TRBJ1-1; cdr3_aa: CASSLDGTEAFF; cdr3_nt: TGTGCCAGCAGCTTGGACGGCACTGAAGCTTTCTTT
v_call: TRBV3-1; clone_size: few; d_call: -; j_call: TRBJ2-1; cdr3_aa: CASSHTGSGDYNEQFF; cdr3_nt: TGTGCCAGCAGCCACACAGGGAGCGGGGATTACAATGAGCAGTTCTTC
v_call: TRBV29-1; clone_size: -; d_call: -; j_call: TRBJ1-1; cdr3_aa: CSAGSGWGMNTEAFF; cdr3_nt: TGCAGCGCCGGGTCGGGGTGGGGTATGAACACTGAAGCTTTCTTT
v_call: TRBV11-3; clone_size: -; d_call: -; j_call: TRBJ2-1; cdr3_aa: CASSLGGPRVPVNEQFF; cdr3_nt: TGTGCCAGCAGCTTAGGGGGTCCCCGGGTCCCTGTCAATGAGCAGTTCTTC
v_call: TRBV5-1; clone_size: many; d_call: TRBD2; j_call: TRBJ2-3; cdr3_aa: CASSSGTSGSGTDTQYF; cdr3_nt: TGCGCCAGCAGCTCCGGGACTAGCGGTTCTGGCACAGATACGCAGTATTTT
v_call: TRBV12-3/TRBV12-4; clone_size: -; d_call: -; j_call: TRBJ2-3; cdr3_aa: CASSLSGSDTQYF; cdr3_nt: TGTGCCAGCAGTTTATCCGGGTCAGATACGCAGTATTTT
v_call: TRBV25-1; clone_size: -; d_call: -; j_call: TRBJ2-1; cdr3_aa: CASSEMRADYNEQFF; cdr3_nt: TGTGCCAGCAGTGAGATGAGGGCAGACTACAATGAGCAGTTCTTC
v_call: TRBV20-1; clone_size: -; d_call: TRBD1; j_call: TRBJ2-3; cdr3_aa: CSAPTGSDTQYF; cdr3_nt: TGCAGTGCACCGACAGGGTCAGATACGCAGTATTTT
v_call: TRBV11-2; clone_size: few; d_call: -; j_call: TRBJ1-1; cdr3_aa: CASSPYGSGTEAFF; cdr3_nt: TGTGCCAGCAGCCCATATGGGAGTGGCACTGAAGCTTTCTTT
v_call: TRBV5-1; clone_size: few; d_call: -; j_call: TRBJ1-5; cdr3_aa: CASSFEGGNQPQHF; cdr3_nt: TGCGCCAGCAGCTTTGAGGGGGGCAATCAGCCCCAGCATTTT
v_call: TRBV7-9; clone_size: -; d_call: -; j_call: TRBJ1-3; cdr3_aa: CASSLNTGNTIYF; cdr3_nt: TGTGCCAGCAGCCTGAATACTGGAAACACCATATATTTT
v_call: TRBV24-1; clone_size: few; d_call: -; j_call: TRBJ1-5; cdr3_aa: CEKGDGNQPQHF; cdr3_nt: TGTGAAAAGGGTGATGGCAATCAGCCCCAGCATTTT
v_call: TRBV5-6; clone_size: many; d_call: TRBD1; j_call: TRBJ2-1; cdr3_aa: CASSLDRGHEQFF; cdr3_nt: TGTGCCAGCAGCTTGGACAGGGGGCATGAGCAGTTCTTC
v_call: TRBV27; clone_size: -; d_call: -; j_call: TRBJ2-5; cdr3_aa: CASSLSRQETQYF; cdr3_nt: TGTGCCAGCAGTTTATCACGGCAAGAGACCCAGTACTTC
v_call: TRBV6-5; clone_size: few; d_call: -; j_call: TRBJ1-6; cdr3_aa: CASSYEGSNSPLHF; cdr3_nt: TGTGCCAGCAGTTACGAGGGTTCTAATTCACCCCTCCACTTT
v_call: TRBV25-1; clone_size: -; d_call: -; j_call: TRBJ1-2; cdr3_aa: CASSERGARDGYTF; cdr3_nt: TGTGCCAGCAGTGAACGTGGGGCGCGGGATGGCTACACCTTC
v_call: TRBV5-1; clone_size: few; d_call: TRBD2; j_call: TRBJ2-1; cdr3_aa: CASSPGGTSRKEQFF; cdr3_nt: TGCGCCAGCAGCCCCGGGGGGACTAGCCGCAAAGAGCAGTTCTTC
v_call: TRBV4-1; clone_size: few; d_call: TRBD1; j_call: TRBJ2-1; cdr3_aa: CASSRGQGINEQFF; cdr3_nt: TGCGCCAGCAGCCGGGGACAGGGCATAAATGAGCAGTTCTTC
v_call: TRBV25-1; clone_size: few; d_call: -; j_call: TRBJ1-1; cdr3_aa: CASTAGSGTEAFF; cdr3_nt: TGTGCCAGCACGGCGGGGTCGGGCACTGAAGCTTTCTTT
v_call: TRBV6-2/TRBV6-3; clone_size: once; d_call: -; j_call: TRBJ2-7; cdr3_aa: CASSYSLGGLYEQYF; cdr3_nt: TGTGCCAGCAGTTACTCCCTTGGAGGATTGTACGAGCAGTACTTC
v_call: TRBV12-3/TRBV12-4; clone_size: -; d_call: -; j_call: TRBJ1-1; cdr3_aa: CASRPTGITEAFF; cdr3_nt: TGTGCCAGCAGACCCACAGGGATCACTGAAGCTTTCTTT
v_call: TRBV28; clone_size: -; d_call: TRBD1; j_call: TRBJ1-1; cdr3_aa: CASSPNRGRSTEAFF; cdr3_nt: TGTGCCAGCAGTCCAAACAGGGGGCGGTCCACTGAAGCTTTCTTT
v_call: TRBV5-1; clone_size: few; d_call: TRBD2; j_call: TRBJ2-3; cdr3_aa: CASSLVGLAPDTQYF; cdr3_nt: TGCGCCAGCAGCTTGGTGGGACTAGCACCAGATACGCAGTATTTT
v_call: TRBV5-1; clone_size: -; d_call: TRBD2; j_call: TRBJ2-1; cdr3_aa: CASSLLSGGYNEQFF; cdr3_nt: TGCGCCAGCAGCTTGCTTAGCGGGGGGTACAATGAGCAGTTCTTC
v_call: TRBV5-1; clone_size: -; d_call: -; j_call: TRBJ1-2; cdr3_aa: CASSLGSQDGYTF; cdr3_nt: TGCGCCAGCAGCTTGGGATCACAGGATGGCTACACCTTC
v_call: TRBV6-5; clone_size: -; d_call: TRBD2; j_call: TRBJ2-1; cdr3_aa: CASSPREGYNEQFF; cdr3_nt: TGTGCCAGCAGCCCAAGGGAGGGCTACAATGAGCAGTTCTTC
v_call: TRBV6-1; clone_size: -; d_call: -; j_call: TRBJ1-1; cdr3_aa: CASPLNTEAFF; cdr3_nt: TGTGCCAGCCCCCTGAACACTGAAGCTTTCTTT
v_call: TRBV7-3; clone_size: -; d_call: -; j_call: TRBJ2-5; cdr3_aa: CASSPQGGGGTLGTQYF; cdr3_nt: TGTGCCAGCAGCCCTCAGGGGGGCGGGGGCACCTTGGGTACCCAGTACTTC
v_call: TRBV7-9; clone_size: few; d_call: TRBD1; j_call: TRBJ1-1; cdr3_aa: CASSRQGDTEAFF; cdr3_nt: TGTGCCAGCAGCCGACAGGGGGACACTGAAGCTTTCTTT
v_call: TRBV9; clone_size: few; d_call: -; j_call: TRBJ2-5; cdr3_aa: CASSVGGVGHQETQYF; cdr3_nt: TGTGCCAGCAGCGTAGGCGGGGTGGGTCACCAAGAGACCCAGTACTTC
v_call: TRBV7-8; clone_size: -; d_call: -; j_call: TRBJ1-4; cdr3_aa: CASSLAHRDPEKLFF; cdr3_nt: TGTGCCAGCAGCTTAGCGCACCGGGATCCTGAAAAACTGTTTTTT
v_call: TRBV7-2; clone_size: few; d_call: TRBD2; j_call: TRBJ2-1; cdr3_aa: CASSLQLAGEWDEQFF; cdr3_nt: TGTGCCAGCAGCTTGCAGCTAGCGGGGGAGTGGGATGAGCAGTTCTTC
v_call: TRBV29-1; clone_size: -; d_call: -; j_call: TRBJ1-2; cdr3_aa: CSVGTVNYGYTF; cdr3_nt: TGCAGCGTTGGGACGGTCAACTATGGCTACACCTTC
v_call: TRBV29-1; clone_size: few; d_call: TRBD1; j_call: TRBJ1-2; cdr3_aa: CSVEDLTGESYGYTF; cdr3_nt: TGCAGCGTTGAAGATCTGACAGGGGAGAGCTATGGCTACACCTTC
v_call: TRBV30; clone_size: few; d_call: -; j_call: TRBJ2-3; cdr3_aa: CASQRSSTDTQYF; cdr3_nt: TGTGCCTCACAGCGCTCTAGCACAGATACGCAGTATTTT
v_call: TRBV29-1; clone_size: -; d_call: -; j_call: TRBJ2-3; cdr3_aa: CSVSDSTDTQYF; cdr3_nt: TGCAGCGTTTCGGACAGCACAGATACGCAGTATTTT
v_call: TRBV11-2; clone_size: few; d_call: TRBD1; j_call: TRBJ2-7; cdr3_aa: CASSITGTGPSRQYF; cdr3_nt: TGTGCCAGCAGCATAACCGGGACAGGGCCCTCGCGGCAGTACTTC
v_call: TRBV15; clone_size: -; d_call: -; j_call: TRBJ1-3; cdr3_aa: CATSRDLAANSGNTIYF; cdr3_nt: TGTGCCACCAGCAGAGATCTAGCGGCGAACTCTGGAAACACCATATATTTT
v_call: TRBV5-1; clone_size: many; d_call: -; j_call: TRBJ2-7; cdr3_aa: CASSLGLTYEQYF; cdr3_nt: TGCGCCAGCAGCTTGGGGTTAACCTACGAGCAGTACTTC